The source of this T cell receptor beta chain is a study of PD-L1 blockade in urothelial cancer. Study background: Most patients, about 85% of the roughly 29, were males with bladder-origin cancer. Researchers found blood samples held a median of roughly 140,000 T cells.

Only in-frame clones appear in the TCRdb table, and some are missing; sequencing was by immunoSEQ multiplex PCR. The data show about 80,000 clones, roughly 87% seen once. This CDR3 spans 15 amino acids. After removal of 0 bases from V and 4 bases from J, the junction contained 7 bases not matched to a gene. The germline CDR1 and CDR2 sequences are GTSNPN and SVGIG (reference sequence). The V and J genes are TRBV30 and TRBJ2-7, with 9 bases aligning to TRBD1. Sequenced material: PBMCs, taken around atezolizumab (anti-PD-L1) treatment. This clonotype was obtained from a woman in her seventies with urothelial cancer. Here the CDR3 reads CAWSVLGQGFYEQYF. The DNA of the CDR3 is TGTGCCTGGAGTGTACTTGGACAGGGGTTTTACGAGCAGTACTTC.